This T cell receptor beta chain appears in the sequencing data of a study of control samples from healthy donors and cancer patients. Using immunoSEQ multiplex PCR, the repertoire was profiled, and TCRdb retains in-frame clones only, with some absent. The profile shows under 150,000 clones, roughly nine tenths of them singletons. V was clipped by 2 bases and J by 2 bases; unmatched bases: 5. This CDR3 has 15 residues. Germline-derived CDR1 and CDR2 are SGHNT and YENEEA. This rearrangement joins TRBV11-3 to TRBJ2-7; 8 bases agree with TRBD2. The sequence derives from a man aged 50-60 years with head and neck cancer. Source material: PBMCs. The CDR3 here is CASSLTREGAYEQYF. The DNA of the CDR3 is TGTGCCAGCAGCTTAACCCGGGAGGGGGCCTACGAGCAGTACTTC.